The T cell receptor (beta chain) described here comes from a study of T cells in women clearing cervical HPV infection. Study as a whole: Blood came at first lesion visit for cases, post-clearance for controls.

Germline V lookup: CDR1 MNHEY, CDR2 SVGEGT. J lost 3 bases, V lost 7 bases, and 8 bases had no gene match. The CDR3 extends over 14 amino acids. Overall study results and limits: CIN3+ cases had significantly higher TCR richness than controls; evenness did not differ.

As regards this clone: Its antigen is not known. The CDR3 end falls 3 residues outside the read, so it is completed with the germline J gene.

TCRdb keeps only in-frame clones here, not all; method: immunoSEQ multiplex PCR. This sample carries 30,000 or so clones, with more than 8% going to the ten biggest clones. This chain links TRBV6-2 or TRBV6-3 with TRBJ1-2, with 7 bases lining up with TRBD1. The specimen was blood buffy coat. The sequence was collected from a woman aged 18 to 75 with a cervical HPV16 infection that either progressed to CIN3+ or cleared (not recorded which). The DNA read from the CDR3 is TGTGCCAGCACCTTTGACAGGGACGACTATGGC. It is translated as CASTFDRDDYG. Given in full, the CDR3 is CASTFDRDDYGYTF.